A single sample is the source of the 26 T cell receptor beta chains below, sequenced in a study of T cell clonality in common variable immunodeficiency (dated by TCRdb to the mid-2010s). Study-wide conclusions, independent of this receptor: Fewer deletions and N-nucleotide insertions were reportedly observed in CVID TCRbeta sequences, and highly modified clones with 13 or more V deletions were reportedly absent from CVID TCRbeta sequences.

Their cognate antigens are unknown. The protocol used for the library was the immunoSEQ multiplex PCR assay. TCRdb retrieved this table from immuneACCESS and kept in-frame rearrangements only. Not all clones are present; in checked studies, unresolved V genes account for under half, and no reason is known for the remainder. The sample features under 40,000 clones, and none is a singleton. The ten largest clones represent 5.4% of the sample. What was sequenced was peripheral blood mononuclear cells. Receptors were obtained from a human donor with common variable immunodeficiency.

This clone was recorded a few times. The CDR3 goes on 3 residues after the read ends, and that part is filled in from the germline J gene. The J gene is TRBJ1-6, the V gene TRBV19, with 8 bases that match TRBD1. This CDR3 contains 14 residues. CDR1 and CDR2 (germline): LNHDA, SQIVND (reference sequence). V was pared by 7 bases and J by 4 bases, with 3 bases of the junction left unmatched. The CDR3 region is CASKQGDYNSPLHF. The sequenced part of the CDR3 DNA is TGTGCCAGTAAACAGGGGGATTATAATTCACCC. Combining the CDR3 with reference TRBV19 and TRBJ1-6 gives the whole variable domain DGGITQSPKYLFRKEGQNVTLSCEQNLNHDAMYWYRQDPGQGLRLIYYSQIVNDFQKGDIAEGYSVSREKKESFPLTVTSAQKNPTAFYLCASKQGDYNSPLHFGNGTRLTVT.

Comment on this clone: The read ends 3 residues shy of where the CDR3 ends; the end is completed using the germline J gene. This chain joins TRBV19 and TRBJ1-2, with D perhaps matching TRBD1 (5 bases). V lost 5 bases, J lost 4 bases, and 20 bases lay in between. This CDR3 has 16 amino acids. The V gene's germline CDR1 is LNHDA and CDR2 SQIVND (reference sequence). This chain's CDR3 is CASSLQAAGNLYGYTF. The covered CDR3 bases are TGTGCCAGTAGTCTCCAGGCGGCAGGGAACCTCTATGGC.

A word on this clone: The read ends 3 residues before the CDR3 terminus; that terminus is restored from the germline J gene. This rearrangement joins TRBV20-1 to TRBJ1-2; D might be TRBD1 (6 bases). There are 12 residues in the CDR3. Germline CDR1 and CDR2: DFQATT and SNEGSKA (reference sequence). Trimming removed 3 bases from V and 4 bases from J, with 9 bases in between. The CDR3 bases that were read are TGCAGTGCTAGTAGGGGGACCTATGGC. The encoded protein is CSASRGTYG. Given in full, the CDR3 is CSASRGTYGYTF.

This clone was seen more than once but under ten times. The sequence runs out 3 residues before the end of the CDR3; the remainder is reconstructed from the germline J gene. The chain uses TRBV7-2 and TRBJ2-3, with D maybe TRBD1 (6 bases). Germline V gene sequence: CDR1 SGHTA, CDR2 FQGNSA. The CDR3 contains 15 residues. V was trimmed by 5 bases and J by 4 bases, leaving 16 bases between them. This chain's CDR3 is CASSPRGDGSDTQYF. The DNA read from the CDR3 is TGTGCCAGCAGCCCCAGGGGTGATGGATCAGATACG.

A word on this clone: The DNA ends 3 residues before the CDR3 does, and the rest of the CDR3 is filled in from the germline J gene. J is TRBJ1-2 and V is TRBV6-2 or TRBV6-3; a weak D match, TRBD1 (6 bases). The CDR3 length is 13 residues. Germline V lookup: CDR1 MNHEY, CDR2 SVGEGT. Incomplete CDR3 DNA: TGTGCCAGCAGGCCTCGGGGGGCGCGGGGC. It translates to CASRPRGARG. The whole CDR3 sequence is CASRPRGARGYTF.

Comments on this clone: The read falls 3 residues short of the CDR3 end, and the missing part is taken from the germline J gene. This rearrangement joins TRBV6-1 to TRBJ1-6; no clear D. The ends were cut back, 4 bases at V and 7 bases at J, with 8 bases in the middle. This CDR3 contains 13 residues. Germline V lookup: CDR1 MNHNS, CDR2 SASEGT. The CDR3: CASSAQPNSPLHF. CDR3 DNA (partial): TGTGCCAGCAGTGCACAGCCAAATTCACCC.

This clone was detected ten times or more. The read stops 3 residues short of the end of the CDR3; the missing end is completed from the germline J gene. The chain carries TRBV29-1 and TRBJ1-3, with TRBD1 as a possible D gene (5 bases). Deletions cut 4 bases from V and 4 bases from J, with 17 bases between. The CDR3 loop spans 15 amino acids. Looked up from germline, CDR1 is SQVTM and CDR2 is ANQGSEA. The DNA read from the CDR3 is TGCAGCGTTGCGGAAAGCCCAGGGTTCGGAAACACC. Its protein product is CSVAESPGFGNT. The CDR3 in full is CSVAESPGFGNTIYF.

The table lists this clone with a few counts. The read stops 3 residues short of the end of the CDR3; the missing end is completed from the germline J gene. V and J are TRBV7-9 and TRBJ1-2; D call uncertain. Trimming cost V 8 bases and J 4 bases, with 11 bases left between them. This CDR3 region has 12 residues. Germline V gene data show CDR1 as SEHNR and CDR2 as FQNEAQ (reference sequence). The CDR3 loop reads CASAGISYGYTF. CDR3 DNA, as far as it was read: TGTGCCAGCGCGGGGATAAGCTATGGC.

As for this clone: The read stops 3 residues short of the end of the CDR3; the missing end is completed from the germline J gene. The chain carries TRBV19 and TRBJ2-3, with D possibly being TRBD1 (5 bases). The CDR3 runs 16 residues. V was clipped by 5 bases and J by 0 bases, with 15 bases between them. From germline, CDR1 is LNHDA and CDR2 SQIVND (reference sequence). Incomplete CDR3 DNA: TGTGCCAGTAGTCTTGACAGTACCGCTAGCACAGATACG. This translates into CASSLDSTASTDT. The full CDR3 protein reads CASSLDSTASTDTQYF.

Notes on this clone: The missing CDR3 end, 3 residues past where the read stops, is filled in from the germline J gene. The chain combines TRBV29-1 with TRBJ2-5; the match to TRBD2 covers 13 bases. The CDR3 spans 14 residues. Germline CDR1 and CDR2: SQVTM and ANQGSEA. J was trimmed by 5 bases and V by 6 bases; bases with no gene match: 6. The chain's CDR3 is CSVGTSGAGETQYF. The covered CDR3 bases are TGCAGCGTAGGGACTAGCGGGGCTGGGGAGACC.

Points on this clone: The sequence runs out 3 residues before the end of the CDR3; the remainder is reconstructed from the germline J gene. This chain joins TRBV20-1 and TRBJ2-1; 8 nucleotides align to TRBD1. V shed 6 bases, J shed 8 bases, and the junction held 9 bases outside the gene matches. The germline CDR1 and CDR2 sequences are DFQATT and SNEGSKA (reference sequence). The length of the CDR3 is 13 residues. The covered CDR3 bases are TGCAGTGCCCGGACAGGGAATAACGATGAG. Its translation is CSARTGNNDE. From start to end, the CDR3 is CSARTGNNDEQFF.

This clone showed up many times. The DNA ends 3 residues before the CDR3 does, and the rest of the CDR3 is filled in from the germline J gene. The chain joins TRBV5-4 to TRBJ2-3; 7 bases are shared with TRBD1. Trimming cost V 0 bases and J 0 bases; bases outside gene matches: 4. CDR1 and CDR2 (germline): SGHNT, YYREEE (reference sequence). This CDR3 contains 16 residues. CDR3 bases read: TGTGCCAGCAGCTTGGGCAGGGGGTCCAGCACAGATACG. Its protein product is CASSLGRGSSTDT. The entire CDR3 is CASSLGRGSSTDTQYF.

This clone was found many times. Read sequence stops 3 residues before the CDR3 end, and the germline J gene provides the missing end. The chain uses TRBV7-3 and TRBJ2-3; D may match TRBD1 or TRBD2 (5 bases each). Between the trimmed V and J ends, which lost 1 base and 2 bases, there was a span of 16 bases. Germline V CDR1 and CDR2: SGHTA, FQGTGA. This CDR3 has 17 residues. The sequenced part of the CDR3 DNA is TGTGCCAGCAGCTTAAAGGGAGCCCAGGGATCCACAGATACG. This sequence encodes CASSLKGAQGSTDT. The full CDR3 is CASSLKGAQGSTDTQYF.

The sample holds many counts of this clone. The CDR3 end is not reached by the read, which stops 3 residues before it; the germline J gene fills it in. The chain carries TRBV20-1 and TRBJ2-3; 10 bases match TRBD1. The junction had 6 bases not matched to a gene; V was cut back by 7 bases and J by 5 bases. Per the germline V gene, CDR1 is DFQATT and CDR2 is SNEGSKA (reference sequence). The CDR3 length is 13 residues. CDR3: CSGDRGVGDTQYF. Incomplete CDR3 DNA: TGCAGTGGGGACAGGGGAGTTGGAGATACG.

The sample holds many counts of this clone. Read data end 3 residues before the CDR3 end; the end is taken from the germline J gene. V usage is TRBV5-6 and J usage is TRBJ1-5; D not resolved. This CDR3 has 13 amino acids. Germline V gene lookup returns CDR1 SGHDT and CDR2 YYEEEE. The ends were cut back, 1 base at V and 5 bases at J, with 7 bases in the middle. This CDR3 is CASSLYRDQPQHF. The sequenced part of the CDR3 DNA is TGTGCCAGCAGCTTGTACCGCGATCAGCCC.

This clone was observed many times. The CDR3 end falls 3 residues outside the read, so it is completed with the germline J gene. This chain links TRBV19 with TRBJ2-7; 11 nucleotides match TRBD2. There are 15 residues in the CDR3. Trimming removed 4 bases from V and 1 base from J; junction bases left unmatched: 3. Germline CDR1 reads LNHDA; CDR2 reads SQIVND (reference sequence). CDR3 bases read: TGTGCCAGTAGTAGAACTAGCGGGGGATCCTACGAG. Amino acid sequence: CASSRTSGGSYE. From start to end, the CDR3 is CASSRTSGGSYEQYF.

This clone came up many times. Incomplete CDR3 DNA: TGTGCCAGCAGTGAAGCGAGCGGGGGCCGGAAGACG. This gives the protein CASSEASGGRKT. The CDR3 reads in full as CASSEASGGRKTQYF. The chain combines TRBV2 with TRBJ2-3; TRBD2 matches at 8 bases. The DNA ends 3 residues before the CDR3 does, and the rest of the CDR3 is filled in from the germline J gene. The CDR3 is 15 residues long. Germline lookup yields CDR1 SNHLY and CDR2 FYNNEI.

This clone was recorded a few times. The CDR3 end is not reached by the read, which stops 3 residues before it; the germline J gene fills it in. This chain connects TRBV5-1 to TRBJ1-2, with D unclear. Germline-derived CDR1 and CDR2 are SGHRS and YFSETQ. This CDR3 is 13 amino acids long. V lost 0 bases to trimming and J lost 6 bases, with 9 bases between them. The DNA read from the CDR3 is TGCGCCAGCAGCTTGGAGGCCCCCCATGGC. Amino acid sequence: CASSLEAPHG. The full CDR3 is CASSLEAPHGYTF. Full variable domain (missing parts from reference TRBV5-1 and TRBJ1-2): KAGVTQTPRYLIKTRGQQVTLSCSPISGHRSVSWYQQTPGQGLQFLFEYFSETQRNKGNFPGRFSGRQFSNSRSEMNVSTLELGDSALYLCASSLEAPHGYTFGSGTRLTVV.

With respect to this clone: The DNA ends 3 residues before the CDR3 does, and the rest of the CDR3 is filled in from the germline J gene. The gene calls are TRBV19 and TRBJ1-2, with 7 bases lining up with TRBD1. The junction had 12 bases not matched to a gene; V was cut back by 9 bases and J by 2 bases. Germline V gene lookup returns CDR1 LNHDA and CDR2 SQIVND (reference sequence). The CDR3 length is 15 residues. The CDR3 spells CASHRWGQLNYGYTF. The CDR3 bases that were read are TGTGCCAGCCATAGGTGGGGACAGCTCAACTATGGC.

A note on this clone: Read data end 3 residues before the CDR3 end; the end is taken from the germline J gene. The J gene is TRBJ1-1, the V gene TRBV7-2; no definite D call. V was pared by 2 bases and J by 4 bases, with 5 bases between. The germline V gene has CDR1 SGHTA and CDR2 FQGNSA. The CDR3 extends over 12 amino acids. CDR3 region: CASSLFSTEAFF. The CDR3 DNA, read in part, is TGTGCCAGCAGCTTATTCAGCACTGAA.

Note on this clone: The read terminates 3 residues ahead of where the CDR3 ends, so the germline J gene completes it. The rearrangement uses TRBV11-3 and TRBJ2-7, with a weak D call TRBD2 (5 bases). Germline CDR1 is SGHNT and CDR2 is YENEEA. The CDR3 covers 14 residues. Trimming shortened V by 4 bases and J by 3 bases, and 13 bases separated the two germline ends. The CDR3 reads CASSSRGAYYEQYF. The CDR3 bases that were read are TGTGCCAGCAGCTCTCGGGGAGCTTACTACGAG.

The CDR3 DNA, read in part, is TGTGCCAGTAGTCCCTCCCGGGACAGGAGCCCCTACGAG. The encoded protein is CASSPSRDRSPYE. The full CDR3 reads CASSPSRDRSPYEQYF. V is TRBV19 and J is TRBJ2-7; 8 bases are shared with TRBD1. The read finishes 3 residues shy of the CDR3 end, and the germline J gene is used to complete it. Losses at the gene ends were 5 bases for V and 2 bases for J; bases not matched to a gene: 11. The CDR3 length is 16 residues. Germline assignment: CDR1 LNHDA and CDR2 SQIVND (reference sequence).

In its sample, this clone was seen a few times. The sequenced fragment ends 3 residues before the CDR3 boundary, so the rest is inferred from the germline J gene. V gene TRBV19 combines with J gene TRBJ2-7, with TRBD2 as a possible D gene (5 bases). Germline assignment: CDR1 LNHDA and CDR2 SQIVND (reference sequence). Trimming cost V 1 base and J 1 base, with 5 bases left between them. The CDR3 contains 13 residues. The CDR3 bases that were read are TGTGCCAGTAGTATAGGACTATCCTACGAG. Amino acids: CASSIGLSYE. The whole CDR3 sequence reads CASSIGLSYEQYF.

This clone was seen repeatedly, ten times or more. The read terminates 3 residues ahead of where the CDR3 ends, so the germline J gene completes it. J is TRBJ1-5 and V is TRBV30, with 9 bases matching TRBD1. The CDR3 runs to 15 residues. Germline trimming cut 2 bases from V and 5 bases from J; bases unmatched to any gene: 7. Germline V lookup: CDR1 GTSNPN, CDR2 SVGIG (reference sequence). The covered CDR3 bases are TGTGCCTGGAGTATAGGACAGGGGCGTCATCAGCCC. This codes for CAWSIGQGRHQP. The entire CDR3 sequence reads CAWSIGQGRHQPQHF.

Points on this clone: The read is 3 residues too short to cover the CDR3 end, so that end is filled in from the germline J gene. J is TRBJ2-3 and V is TRBV20-1; TRBD2 agrees at 9 bases. After removal of 1 base from V and 8 bases from J, the junction contained 10 bases not matched to a gene. CDR3 length: 15 amino acids. Germline-derived CDR1 and CDR2 are DFQATT and SNEGSKA (reference sequence). The covered CDR3 bases are TGCAGTGCTAGAGGCTCCGGGACTAGCTGGACTACG. This translates into CSARGSGTSWTT. In full, the CDR3 is CSARGSGTSWTTQYF.

A few counts support this clone. Coverage ceases 3 residues before the CDR3 finishes, and the germline J gene fills in the end. The J gene is TRBJ1-1, the V gene TRBV19, with a weak D call TRBD1 (6 bases). Looked up from germline, CDR1 is LNHDA and CDR2 is SQIVND (reference sequence). The CDR3 is 13 residues long. V was cut by 8 bases and J by 5 bases, with 15 bases left in between. The CDR3 DNA, read in part, is TGTGCCAGTTCAATAAACAGGGAGACTGAA. Its translation is CASSINRETE. The full CDR3 is CASSINRETEAFF.